Reported below is one TCR beta chain. The data were obtained in a study of control samples from healthy donors and cancer patients. CDR3 length equals 16 residues. The V and J ends lost 8 bases and 0 bases respectively, with 17 bases between them. The germline CDR1 and CDR2 sequences are MNHNY and SVGAGI (reference sequence). Profiling relied on immunoSEQ multiplex PCR, and the TCRdb table lists in-frame clones only, not all of them. Of tens of thousands of clones listed, about nine tenths are singletons. The source material was blood. The gene calls are TRBV6-6 and TRBJ1-5; weak D call: TRBD1 (6 bases). This clonotype was sampled from a man over 45 in good health. The CDR3 sequence: CASSQPTGLSNQPQHF. CDR3 nucleotide sequence: TGTGCCAGCTCCCAGCCGACAGGACTTAGCAATCAGCCCCAGCATTTT.